This T cell receptor (beta chain) was recovered during a study of blood T cell repertoires in COVID-19. Turning to the study itself: Material from acute and convalescent COVID-19 was sourced from the United States, Italy and Spain. Sources were T cells, B-cell-depleted T cells, or PBMCs; the material itself was cDNA or gDNA.

Authors' analysis steps: Nucleated cell number was recorded as an estimate derived from reference gene primer amplification. Measured with immunoSEQ multiplex PCR; TCRdb has only the in-frame clones, and not every one. V, J and clone size derive from that table, while D and trimming were established from the DNA sequence. This table holds 35,000 to 55,000 clones, more than 75% found once. The CDR3 is made up of 18 amino acids. Looked up from germline, CDR1 is LNHDA and CDR2 is SQIVND (reference sequence). The J segment lost 0 bases and the V segment lost 5 bases, leaving 12 bases of the junction unmatched.

The specimen was peripheral blood. The receptor was derived from a woman in her 70s in a cohort sampled during active COVID-19. The rearrangement uses TRBV19 and TRBJ2-7, with 11 bases identical to TRBD1. This CDR3 reads CASSPLGTGGTISYEQYF. CDR3 DNA sequence: TGTGCCAGTAGTCCTTTAGGGACAGGGGGAACAATCTCCTACGAGCAGTACTTC.